The rows below give T cell receptor beta chains drawn from one sample of a study of blood T cell repertoires in COVID-19. The method was immunoSEQ multiplex PCR; TCRdb's version includes in-frame clones alone and lacks a portion of them. This repertoire shows 59,000 or so clones, more than 60% found once; its top ten account for roughly a sixth. The sequenced sample was peripheral blood. The receptors stem from a woman in her fifties or sixties with active or convalescent COVID-19. CDR3s include the opening cysteine and the closing phenylalanine or tryptophan. D genes are given only for firm matches. Clone size is stated in some rows and not others, as once, few, many or a class when expanded.

CASSTGQDSPLHF,TGCGCCAGCAGCACGGGACAGGATTCACCCCTCCACTTT,TRBD1,TRBJ1-6,NA,TRBV5-1
CASSLGLAGANEQFF,TGTGCCAGCAGCTTGGGACTAGCGGGGGCGAATGAGCAGTTCTTC,TRBD2,TRBJ2-1,NA,TRBV5-4
CASSVEGTGNSPLHF,TGTGCCAGCAGCGTAGAGGGGACAGGGAATTCACCCCTCCACTTT,TRBD1,TRBJ1-6,NA,TRBV9
CASGLLHSASGTGEETQYF,TGTGCTAGTGGTTTGCTCCACTCGGCTAGCGGGACGGGAGAAGAGACCCAGTACTTC,TRBD2,TRBJ2-5,NA,TRBV12-5
CASGLEWTGNQAFF,TGTGCTAGTGGTTTGGAATGGACAGGCAATCAAGCTTTCTTT,TRBD1,TRBJ1-1,NA,TRBV12-5
CASNNPGTSPLTQYF,TGCGCCAGCAACAACCCCGGGACTAGCCCTTTGACGCAGTATTTT,TRBD2,TRBJ2-3,NA,TRBV10-1
CASRGVDNSPLHF,TGTGCCAGCAGAGGGGTGGATAATTCACCCCTCCACTTT,NA,TRBJ1-6,NA,TRBV3-1/TRBV3-2
CASSSLGLAGGPRADTQYF,TGTGCCAGCAGCTCTTTAGGACTAGCGGGAGGGCCTCGGGCAGATACGCAGTATTTT,TRBD2,TRBJ2-3,NA,TRBV7-8
CASSSQGRGGNTIYF,TGCGCCAGCAGCTCGCAAGGGCGGGGTGGAAACACCATATATTTT,NA,TRBJ1-3,few,TRBV5-1
CASSLDFYPQHF,TGTGCCAGCAGCTTAGATTTCTATCCCCAGCATTTT,NA,TRBJ1-5,few,TRBV11-3
CASSLALQGFYEEQYF,TGTGCCAGCAGCTTGGCCTTACAGGGATTCTACGAGGAGCAGTACTTC,NA,TRBJ2-7,many,TRBV5-6
CASSLGPRALDTQYF,TGTGCCAGCTCACTAGGGCCCAGGGCTCTAGATACGCAGTATTTT,NA,TRBJ2-3,few,TRBV18
CASSLQGVSTFF,TGTGCCAGCAGTTTACAGGGGGTTTCGACTTTCTTT,TRBD1,TRBJ1-1,NA,TRBV28
CASSAPGAGNTIYF,TGTGCCAGCAGCGCCCCGGGAGCTGGAAACACCATATATTTT,NA,TRBJ1-3,NA,TRBV3-1/TRBV3-2
CASSLRSWSSYEQYF,TGTGCCAGCAGCTTAAGATCCTGGAGCTCCTACGAGCAGTACTTC,NA,TRBJ2-7,few,TRBV13
CASSKSRTYSNQPQHF,TGTGCCAGCAGCAAATCAAGGACATACAGCAATCAGCCCCAGCATTTT,NA,TRBJ1-5,NA,TRBV21-1
CASSLVPENTEAFF,TGTGCCAGCAGCTTAGTTCCAGAGAACACTGAAGCTTTCTTT,NA,TRBJ1-1,NA,TRBV7-2
CASSTFVGTGGNTEAFF,TGTGCCAGCAGCACATTTGTTGGGACAGGGGGCAACACTGAAGCTTTCTTT,TRBD1,TRBJ1-1,NA,TRBV7-8
CASSQTGLALTDTQYF,TGCGCCAGCAGCCAGACGGGACTAGCGTTGACAGATACGCAGTATTTT,TRBD2,TRBJ2-3,NA,TRBV4-1
CASSESDLPGQGSTDTQYF,TGTGCCAGCAGTGAATCCGATCTTCCGGGACAGGGAAGCACAGATACGCAGTATTTT,TRBD1,TRBJ2-3,NA,TRBV2
CATSDPTQGANEKLFF,TGTGCCACCAGTGACCCTACCCAGGGCGCTAATGAAAAACTGTTTTTT,NA,TRBJ1-4,few,TRBV24-1